The subject of this entry is one T cell receptor beta chain. The target of this receptor is not known. Qualities for individual bases were not recorded, and no much larger clone is one base off. Systemically healthy Caucasian individuals from Russia, 39 in total and aged about 6 to 100 years, were included as donors. Each donor gave ten milliliters of peripheral blood, collected into EDTA-treated Vacutainer tubes. PBMCs were isolated by Ficoll-Paque density-gradient centrifugation, with at least 7 million obtained per sample. Trizol reagent was used to extract total RNA from the PBMCs, yielding at least 6 micrograms per sample. Naive CD45RAhigh/CD27high T cell percentages were measured by flow cytometry on a PBMC aliquot from every donor. Library creation used 5' RACE. Sequencing relied on an Illumina HiSeq 2500. A second PCR of 7 to 11 cycles was performed with a sample-barcoded 5' primer and a J-beta primer mix. A unique molecular identifier was introduced onto each TCR beta cDNA molecule by a template-switch 5' adaptor carrying 12 random nucleotides. Each sample yielded at least 3 million CDR3-containing paired-end reads. The Mint cDNA synthesis kit, primed by a TRBC-specific oligonucleotide, was used to synthesize first-strand cDNA from all RNA. All cDNA was treated with uracil-DNA glycosylase and then went through a first 18-cycle PCR with the universal primers M1SS and BC2_uni_R. From the authors' description of their analysis: Each sample was normalized by randomly selecting 1 million high-quality reads, each carrying a distinct molecular identifier. Instead of being binned into consensus sequences, reads with shared molecular identifiers were discarded. CDR3 identification, clonotype clustering and error correction used MiTCR with a Q25 quality threshold and the strictest error-elimination algorithm. Lower-bound total TCR beta diversity was estimated with a nonparametric unseen species model using Euler transformation. The public reads were reprocessed in TCRdb via fastp at Q25 and MiXCR, keeping in-frame beta chains. Rows merge per CDR3 protein into single entries with the most common DNA and genes. The V and J calls follow TCRdb's processing rather than the paper's. The sample table lists 700,000 to 900,000 distinct CDR3 sequences, 20% to 30% of them with a count of one. About 3% of the sample is in the top ten clones.

This specimen comes from a study of blood T cells in healthy people across ages (dated by TCRdb to between 2014 and 2016). Study-level background: In model experiments, template switching captured roughly one uniquely barcoded TCR beta cDNA molecule for every two T cells. The study measured age-related changes in TCR beta repertoire diversity using deep sequencing normalized with unique cDNA molecular identifiers. The donors were split into four age groups: young (average about 15 years), middle-aged (roughly 39), aged (roughly 60) and long-lived (more than 80). Using the same blood draw, the study looked at two additional independent replicas of 1 million unique cDNA reads for two donors, one aged 18 to 30 and the other aged 80 or older.

The paper as a whole reports these results and caveats: Total diversity estimates from one million sequenced T cells were considered lower bounds and underestimates. Since profiling was done on bulk unsorted PBMCs, naive and antigen-experienced compartments could not be conclusively compared. Compared with the aged group, more naive CD4+ T cells, fewer expanded clones and increased TCR diversity were shown by the long-lived group, suggesting age selection. Observed TCR beta diversity per million T cells fell roughly linearly with age, and a significant reduction was already apparent by age roughly 40. The CMV infection status of donors was not known, potentially confounding age-related changes in expanded clonotypes. The percentage of naive T cells measured by flow cytometry correlated strongly with observed TCR beta diversity.

The CDR3 spans 15 residues, from the cysteine through the phenylalanine. The CDR3 DNA has 45 bases and is translated from base 1. CDR1 and CDR2, per the germline V gene (reference sequence), are SEHNR and FQNEAQ. V is pared back by 0 bases and J by 4 bases, with 12 bases lying between the germline termini. This sample was also put to use in a study of T cells of mothers and their children. In that second paper, the authors write: Nine systemically healthy Caucasian individuals, comprising three mothers and their six children, were included as donors. cDNA synthesis consumed the entire amount of extracted RNA, loaded at around 1.5 ug RNA in each 15 ul reaction. In the second PCR, the M1S primer added sample barcodes and 2-4 random nucleotides. Over 9.5 million TCR beta CDR3 reads were obtained for each mother, and 2.7 million or so reads were obtained for each child. Thymic selection similarly shapes TCR recombination output in related and unrelated pairs, with minor effect from inherited differences. Normalized repertoire overlap was always found to be slightly, but never significantly, higher in related mother-child pairs than in unrelated mother-child pairs. With a sensitivity of 90 to 100 clones per million clonotypes, no persistent microchimeric T cell clones were detected. The study used deep NGS to compare TCR beta repertoires of mothers and children, seeking features distinguishing related mother-child pairs from unrelated individuals. On average, the children were roughly 10 +/- 4 years old, while the mothers were around 40 +/- 4 years old. Libraries were sequenced on Illumina HiSeq 2000 with 100+100 nt paired-end reads after adapter ligation with NEBNext reagents. To avoid cross-contamination, the mother libraries and the child libraries were prepared a month apart and sequenced in separate runs. For each donor, somewhere between roughly 450,000 and 2,000,000 distinct TCR beta clonotypes were identified. Naive TCR beta clonotypes were estimated from low-frequency clonotypes matched to each donor's FACS-determined naive share, without sorting.

This TCR derives from a boy younger than 18 in good health. Sequencing was performed on blood. The sequence is built from TRBV7-9 and TRBJ1-2; the D gene is not confidently resolved. The CDR3 protein is CASSLAGSVSYGYTF. The DNA is as follows: TGTGCCAGCAGCTTAGCCGGCAGCGTCTCCTATGGCTACACCTTC.